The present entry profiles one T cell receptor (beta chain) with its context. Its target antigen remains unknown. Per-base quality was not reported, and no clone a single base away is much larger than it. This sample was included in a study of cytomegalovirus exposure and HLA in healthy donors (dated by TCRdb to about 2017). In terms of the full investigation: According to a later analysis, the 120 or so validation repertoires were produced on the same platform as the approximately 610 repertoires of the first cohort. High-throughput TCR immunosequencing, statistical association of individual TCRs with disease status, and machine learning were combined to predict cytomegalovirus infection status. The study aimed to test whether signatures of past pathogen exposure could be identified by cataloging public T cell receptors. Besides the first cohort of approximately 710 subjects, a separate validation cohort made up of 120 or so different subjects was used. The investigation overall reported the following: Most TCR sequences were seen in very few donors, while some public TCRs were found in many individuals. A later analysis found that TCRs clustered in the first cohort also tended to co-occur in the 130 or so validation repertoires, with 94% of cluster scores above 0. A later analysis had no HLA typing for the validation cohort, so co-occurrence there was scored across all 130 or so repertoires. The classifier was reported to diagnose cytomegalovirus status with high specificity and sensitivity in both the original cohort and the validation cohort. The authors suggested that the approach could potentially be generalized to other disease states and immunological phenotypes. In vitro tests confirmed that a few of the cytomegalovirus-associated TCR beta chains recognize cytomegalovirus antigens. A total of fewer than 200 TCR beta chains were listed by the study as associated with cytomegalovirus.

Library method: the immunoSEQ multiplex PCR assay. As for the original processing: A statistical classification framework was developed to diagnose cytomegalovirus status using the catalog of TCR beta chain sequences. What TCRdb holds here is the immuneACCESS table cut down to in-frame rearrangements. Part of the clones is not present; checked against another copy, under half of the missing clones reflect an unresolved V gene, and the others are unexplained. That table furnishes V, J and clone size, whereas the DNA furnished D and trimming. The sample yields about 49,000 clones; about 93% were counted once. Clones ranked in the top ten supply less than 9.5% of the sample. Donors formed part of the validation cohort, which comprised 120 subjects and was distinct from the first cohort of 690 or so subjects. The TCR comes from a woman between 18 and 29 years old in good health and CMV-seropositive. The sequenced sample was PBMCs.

The CDR3 region has the sequence CASTGGEAFF. The DNA sequence reads TGTGCCAGCACAGGGGGAGAAGCTTTCTTT. The V and J genes are TRBV2 and TRBJ1-1; 7 central bases correspond to TRBD1. Via the germline V gene, CDR1 is SNHLY and CDR2 FYNNEI. Taken from cysteine to phenylalanine, the CDR3 has 10 residues. The only DNA kept is the CDR3, 30 bases in frame from the first base. From V the trimming removes 7 bases and from J it removes 8 bases, while the gene matches leave 1 base of the junction unaccounted for.